The sequence of this T cell receptor (beta chain) was determined in a study of blood T cell repertoires in COVID-19. Study information: Both acute and convalescent COVID-19 samples were obtained from the United States, Italy and Spain. Sources were T cells, B-cell-depleted T cells, or PBMCs; the material itself was cDNA or gDNA.

This CDR3 has 13 amino acids. Germline CDR1 and CDR2: MNHEY and SVGAGI. Trimming removed 10 bases at V and 5 bases at J, with 17 bases between. This clone was counted a single time. In the authors' workflow: Amplification of reference gene primers was used by the study to estimate nucleated cell counts. Sequencing was performed with immunoSEQ multiplex PCR; in TCRdb, only in-frame clones are kept and a portion is missing. V, J and clone size are those of that table, while D and trimming were read from the DNA. The sample contains about 210,000 clones, about nine tenths of which appear only once. Participants came from some 23 US areas, aged roughly 18 to 89 years.

V is TRBV6-5 and J is TRBJ1-1; D may be TRBD1 (5 bases). Material for sequencing was PBMCs or T cells enriched from blood (not recorded which). The receptor comes from a man younger than 40 who had recovered from COVID-19. Here the CDR3 reads CATQIQGGTEAFF. DNA of the CDR3: TGTGCCACCCAGATTCAGGGAGGGACTGAAGCTTTCTTT.